Below, 21 T cell receptor beta chains from the same sample are listed, as sequenced in a study of CD8 T cells in ankylosing spondylitis (dated by TCRdb to 2017 to 2019). Preparation of the library involved 5' RACE. The sequencer was an Illumina HiSeq 2500. Through fastp at Q25 and MiXCR, TCRdb rebuilt clones from the public reads, retaining in-frame beta chains. Each CDR3 protein appears once, grouped with its most common genes and DNA. The sample table shows under 170,000 distinct CDR3 sequences, and under 45% are seen once. 12% to 15% of the sample rests with the top ten. Sequencing input: synovial fluid, either unsorted or a sorted T cell fraction (not recorded which). These TCRs come from a male donor with ankylosing spondylitis.

This clonotype was detected a few times. This chain joins TRBV27 and TRBJ2-5; D is possibly TRBD1 or TRBD2 (5 bases each). Trimming pared 5 bases from V and 5 bases from J, leaving 18 bases between. The CDR3 length is 15 residues. Germline V gives CDR1 MNHEY, CDR2 SMNVEV (reference sequence). CDR3: CASSPWDGVVETQYF. The CDR3, as DNA: TGTGCCAGCAGTCCCTGGGACGGGGTAGTTGAGACCCAGTACTTC.

This chain links TRBV4-1 with TRBJ2-7; no clear D gene. The germline V gene encodes CDR1 MGHRA and CDR2 YSYEKL. The length of the CDR3 is 14 residues. Trimming shortened V by 2 bases and J by 1 base, and 9 bases separated the two germline ends. CDR3 sequence reads: CASSQPDRSYEQYF. CDR3 nucleotide sequence: TGCGCCAGCAGCCAACCCGATAGATCCTACGAGCAGTACTTC.

V usage is TRBV11-3 and J usage is TRBJ2-3; 9 nucleotides line up with TRBD2. The length of the CDR3 is 16 residues. V shed 5 bases, J shed 2 bases, and the junction held 8 bases outside the gene matches. The germline CDR1 and CDR2 sequences are SGHNT and YENEEA. The CDR3 DNA reads TGTGCCAGCAGCGACGGGACTAGCCGACTCACAGATACGCAGTATTTT. Residues: CASSDGTSRLTDTQYF.

This clonotype was picked up a small number of times. This chain connects TRBV5-6 to TRBJ2-1; 7 positions match TRBD2. The CDR3 covers 16 residues. J gave up 7 bases and V 5 bases, and 15 bases lay outside the gene matches. Germline V CDR1 and CDR2: SGHDT, YYEEEE. The CDR3 nucleotides read TGTGCCAGCAGTTCGGCCCCCACTAGCGTCGAAAATGAGCAGTTCTTC. Translation: CASSSAPTSVENEQFF.

This clonotype was detected a few times. The chain couples TRBV5-1 to TRBJ2-1, with no clear D. Germline V gene data show CDR1 as SGHRS and CDR2 as YFSETQ. The CDR3 length is 15 residues. V shed 0 bases and J shed 0 bases, with 7 bases lying between them. CDR3: CASSLVYSSYNEQFF. The CDR3, as DNA: TGCGCCAGCAGCTTGGTGTACAGCTCCTACAATGAGCAGTTCTTC.

The chain's CDR3 is CASSDGGDYYGYTF. CDR3 nucleotides: TGTGCCAGCAGCGATGGGGGCGATTACTATGGCTACACCTTC. The chain is built from TRBV7-2 and TRBJ1-2, with a tentative D call TRBD1 (6 bases). CDR1 and CDR2 (germline): SGHTA, FQGNSA. The CDR3 runs 14 residues. V was trimmed by 5 bases and J by 3 bases, leaving 13 bases between them.

The chain is built from TRBV12-3 or TRBV12-4 and TRBJ2-7; 11 bases are a match to TRBD2. The CDR3 extends over 15 amino acids. The J segment lost 2 bases and the V segment lost 5 bases, leaving 5 bases of the junction unmatched. CDR3 residues: CASSPSSGRTYEQYF. CDR3 bases: TGTGCCAGCAGTCCCTCTAGCGGGAGGACCTACGAGCAGTACTTC.

J is TRBJ2-1 and V is TRBV20-1, with 8 bases aligning to TRBD2. CDR3 length equals 18 residues. CDR1 DFQATT and CDR2 SNEGSKA come from the germline V gene (reference sequence). V was clipped by 1 base and J by 9 bases; unmatched bases: 20. In nucleotides, the CDR3 is TGCAGTGCTAGAGCTGAGCGGGAGTTCGGGGATCCTCGGGGTGAGCAGTTCTTC. It yields the protein CSARAEREFGDPRGEQFF.

The chain joins TRBV15 to TRBJ1-3, with TRBD1 matching over 8 bases. Germline V gene lookup returns CDR1 LNHNV and CDR2 YYDKDF (reference sequence). After removal of 1 base from V and 0 bases from J, the junction contained 5 bases not matched to a gene. The CDR3 has 17 residues. The CDR3 loop is CATSRVETGDSGNTIYF. The CDR3 nucleotides read TGTGCCACCAGCAGAGTGGAGACAGGGGACTCTGGAAACACCATATATTTT.

V and J are TRBV7-2 and TRBJ2-6; D tentatively fits TRBD1 or TRBD2 (5 bases each). The CDR3 runs to 13 residues. The V gene lost 11 bases and the J gene lost 2 bases, with 10 bases spanning the gap. The germline V gene encodes CDR1 SGHTA and CDR2 FQGNSA. The DNA of the CDR3 is TGTGCCGGGGGAACACCTGGGGCCAACGTCCTGACTTTC. As protein: CAGGTPGANVLTF.

The gene calls are TRBV19 and TRBJ2-1; 13 positions agree with TRBD2. J was trimmed by 4 bases and V by 4 bases; bases with no gene match: 13. This CDR3 has 19 amino acids. Per germline, CDR1 LNHDA and CDR2 SQIVND (reference sequence). The CDR3 spells CASSTFLRTSGRGYNEQFF. As DNA, the CDR3 is TGTGCCAGTAGTACGTTCCTCCGGACTAGCGGGAGAGGGTACAATGAGCAGTTCTTC.

Ten or more counts support this clonotype. V usage is TRBV4-3 and J usage is TRBJ2-1; 8 positions match TRBD2. The length of the CDR3 is 15 residues. Germline V gene lookup returns CDR1 LGHNA and CDR2 YSLEER. With V trimmed by 0 bases and J by 8 bases, 6 bases remained unmatched. CDR3 bases: TGCGCCAGCAGCCAAGACGGAGCGGGAGTCGATGAGCAGTTCTTC. Amino acids: CASSQDGAGVDEQFF.

This clonotype was seen repeatedly, ten times or more. The V call is TRBV7-2, the J call TRBJ1-1, with TRBD1 as a possible D gene (5 bases). Germline values: CDR1 SGHTA, CDR2 FQGNSA. This CDR3 has 13 amino acids. Trimming removed 1 base from V and 8 bases from J, with 11 bases in between. The CDR3 bases are TGTGCCAGCAGCTTAGTCCGGGGACCCGAAGCTTTCTTT. Translating gives CASSLVRGPEAFF.

There are a few counts of this clonotype. V and J are TRBV4-2 and TRBJ1-1, with D perhaps TRBD1 (5 bases). Germline V gene data show CDR1 as LGHNA and CDR2 as YNFKEQ. V was cut by 0 bases and J by 1 base, with 15 bases left in between. This CDR3 is built from 17 residues. CDR3 amino acids: CASSQDGSGGRNTEAFF. CDR3 coding DNA: TGTGCCAGCAGCCAAGACGGATCGGGGGGGAGGAACACTGAAGCTTTCTTT.

The chain couples TRBV4-3 to TRBJ2-3, with 10 bases that match TRBD2. V was pared by 0 bases and J by 3 bases, with 15 bases of the junction left unmatched. The CDR3 has 20 amino acids. Germline CDR1 LGHNA, CDR2 YSLEER. The CDR3 region is CASSQDTPGAGGTNTDTQYF. The CDR3 bases are TGCGCCAGCAGCCAAGATACCCCCGGAGCGGGAGGGACAAATACAGATACGCAGTATTTT.

This chain uses TRBV7-8 with TRBJ2-7; TRBD1 agrees at 8 bases. In germline, CDR1 is SGHVS, CDR2 FQNEAQ. V shed 1 base, J shed 1 base, and the junction held 15 bases outside the gene matches. This CDR3 region has 19 residues. DNA of the CDR3: TGTGCCAGCAGCTTAGACCGGGACAGGTGCTTGTTGGGTTCCTACGAGCAGTACTTC. Translating it yields CASSLDRDRCLLGSYEQYF.

The table lists this clonotype with a few counts. The V call is TRBV3-1, the J call TRBJ2-3; 8 bases agree with TRBD1. The germline CDR1 and CDR2 sequences are LGHDT and YNNKEL (reference sequence). After removal of 0 bases from V and 2 bases from J, the junction contained 7 bases not matched to a gene. The CDR3 contains 17 residues. CDR3 protein: CASSQDLTGVNTDTQYF. The CDR3 bases are TGTGCCAGCAGCCAAGATTTGACAGGGGTCAACACAGATACGCAGTATTTT.

The chain couples TRBV7-2 to TRBJ2-1, with 8 bases that match TRBD1. Trimming at V came to 5 bases and at J to 0 bases, leaving 9 bases not matched to a gene. The germline V gene encodes CDR1 SGHTA and CDR2 FQGNSA. This CDR3 is built from 17 residues. CDR3 nucleotides: TGTGCCAGCAGCCCTTGGGACAGGCAAAGCTCCTACAATGAGCAGTTCTTC. This codes for CASSPWDRQSSYNEQFF.

The gene calls are TRBV4-3 and TRBJ2-5, with 7 bases identical to TRBD2. Trimming removed 0 bases from V and 5 bases from J; junction bases left unmatched: 12. This CDR3 has 17 amino acids. Germline CDR1 reads LGHNA; CDR2 reads YSLEER. The CDR3: CASSQESGDCRWETQYF. CDR3 sequence (DNA): TGCGCCAGCAGCCAAGAGAGCGGGGACTGCCGTTGGGAGACCCAGTACTTC.

In its sample, this clonotype was seen many times. This chain uses TRBV11-2 with TRBJ2-7; D possibly corresponds to TRBD2 (5 bases). The germline CDR1 and CDR2 sequences are SGHAT and FQNNGV. This CDR3 has 17 residues. Trimming took 0 bases from V and 3 from J, leaving 18 bases between them. DNA of the CDR3: TGTGCCAGCAGCTTAGATCCTGGGTCTAGCTATAGCTACGAGCAGTACTTC. Translating it yields CASSLDPGSSYSYEQYF.

The rearrangement joins TRBV27 to TRBJ2-1; D ambiguous. The CDR3 contains 11 residues. CDR1 is MNHEY and CDR2 is SMNVEV in the germline V gene (reference sequence). V dropped 3 bases and J dropped 11 bases, with 8 bases sitting between them. The CDR3 loop reads CASSFGRQQFF. In nucleotides, the CDR3 is TGTGCCAGCAGTTTCGGAAGGCAGCAGTTCTTC.